This section outlines one T cell receptor beta chain sequence together with its context. This sample is part of a study of shared T cell receptors in the human thymus. V was pared by 0 bases and J by 3 bases, with 2 bases of the junction left unmatched. The CDR3 extends over 14 amino acids. Germline CDR1 is SGDLS and CDR2 is YYNGEE. Produced via immunoSEQ multiplex PCR; TCRdb's table is partial and in-frame only. The sample gives hundreds of thousands of clones, approximately 88% of which show up once; about 0.01% is in the top ten. These data were also reused for a study on human thymus T cells.

The J gene is TRBJ2-7, the V gene TRBV9; 8 nucleotides line up with TRBD2. Sequenced: thymocytes. The clonotype originates from a boy under three years old with a congenital heart defect. The CDR3 loop is CASSVGAGDYEQYF. The CDR3 DNA follows: TGTGCCAGCAGCGTAGGAGCGGGAGACTACGAGCAGTACTTC.